What follows are 22 T cell receptor beta chains derived from one specimen sequenced in a study of beta chain features in type 1 diabetes. All of the isolated RNA was reverse transcribed, so expressed TCRB transcripts were sequenced. TCRdb keeps only in-frame clones here, not all; method: immunoSEQ multiplex PCR. The repertoire has approximately 330,000 clones, approximately 11% of them found once; the top ten carry 0.015%. Sequenced material: naive CD4+ T cells from blood. The receptors derive from a woman in her thirties in good health.

This clone has just a few counts. The J gene is TRBJ2-3, the V gene TRBV2; 8 bases align to TRBD2. The V segment lost 3 bases and the J segment 0 bases; nucleotides outside the gene matches: 2. Looked up from germline, CDR1 is SNHLY and CDR2 is FYNNEI. The CDR3 is made up of 15 amino acids. The CDR3 protein is CASSDPSGSTDTQYF. CDR3 sequence (DNA): TGTGCCAGCAGTGATCCTAGCGGGAGCACAGATACGCAGTATTTT.

Only a few counts were recorded for this clone. The rearrangement uses TRBV5-1 and TRBJ2-3, with TRBD2 matching over 8 bases. CDR1 and CDR2 from the germline V gene are SGHRS and YFSETQ. Trimming removed 4 bases from V and 5 bases from J; junction bases left unmatched: 9. This CDR3 region has 15 residues. The CDR3 sequence is CASSNLAGGRDTQYF. In DNA, the CDR3 is TGCGCCAGCAGCAACTTGGCGGGAGGTCGAGATACGCAGTATTTT.

This rearrangement joins TRBV18 to TRBJ1-5; 8 positions agree with TRBD1. CDR3 size: 15 residues. The germline gives CDR1 KGHSH, CDR2 LQKENI. J was trimmed by 4 bases and V by 6 bases; bases with no gene match: 8. The CDR3 DNA reads TGTGCCAGCTCCCCCGACAGGGGTAGAAATCAGCCCCAGCATTTT. It codes for CASSPDRGRNQPQHF.

This clone has only a few counts. The chain employs TRBV7-2 and TRBJ2-7; tentatively, D is TRBD2 (6 bases). Germline assignment: CDR1 SGHTA and CDR2 FQGNSA. The CDR3 covers 15 residues. Trimming took 5 bases from V and 3 from J, leaving 17 bases between them. The CDR3 loop is CASSITRLGSYEQYF. CDR3 sequence (DNA): TGTGCCAGCAGCATTACCCGACTAGGGAGCTACGAGCAGTACTTC. The complete variable domain, with remaining parts taken from reference TRBV7-2 and TRBJ2-7, reads GAGVSQSPSNKVTEKGKDVELRCDPISGHTALYWYRQSLGQGLEFLIYFQGNSAPDKSGLPSDRFSAERTGGSVSTLTIQRTQQEDSAVYLCASSITRLGSYEQYFGPGTRLTVT.

The J gene is TRBJ2-1, the V gene TRBV5-1, with D possibly TRBD1 on 5 matching bases. Trimming pared 2 bases from V and 4 bases from J, leaving 13 bases between. Germline lookup yields CDR1 SGHRS and CDR2 YFSETQ. This CDR3 is built from 15 residues. The CDR3 DNA sequence: TGCGCCAGCAGCTTTACTTTGACAGATTACAATGAGCAGTTCTTC. This codes for CASSFTLTDYNEQFF.

The chain joins TRBV5-4 to TRBJ2-5, with 8 bases matching TRBD1. Unmatched junction bases numbered 4, after V lost 0 bases and J lost 3 bases. CDR3 length: 15 residues. The V gene's germline CDR1 is SGHNT and CDR2 YYREEE (reference sequence). The CDR3 loop is CASSLGDRREETQYF. DNA of the CDR3: TGTGCCAGCAGCTTGGGGGACAGGAGAGAAGAGACCCAGTACTTC. The variable domain in full, completed from reference TRBV5-4 and TRBJ2-5, reads ETGVTQSPTHLIKTRGQQVTLRCSSQSGHNTVSWYQQALGQGPQFIFQYYREEENGRGNFPPRFSGLQFPNYSSELNVNALELDDSALYLCASSLGDRREETQYFGPGTRLLVL.

The genes are TRBV5-1 and TRBJ2-7; no reliable D call. Germline V CDR1 and CDR2: SGHRS, YFSETQ. V lost 3 bases and J lost 4, with 14 bases in between. The CDR3 covers 14 residues. The CDR3 DNA sequence: TGCGCCAGCAGCTGGGCCTTTGGTGCGTACGAGCAGTACTTC. This translates into CASSWAFGAYEQYF.

The chain carries TRBV18 and TRBJ1-1; TRBD1 aligns across 12 bases. The germline V gene encodes CDR1 KGHSH and CDR2 LQKENI. This CDR3 has 20 amino acids. Trimming cost V 3 bases and J 3 bases; bases outside gene matches: 17. The CDR3: CASSPLYPGTGGVGDTEAFF. The CDR3 region has the DNA TGTGCCAGCTCACCCCTCTATCCCGGGACAGGGGGCGTAGGGGACACTGAAGCTTTCTTT.

The chain joins TRBV7-3 to TRBJ2-7; 9 bases fit TRBD1. V gave up 5 bases and J gave up 2 bases; unmatched junction bases: 4. The CDR3 sequence is 14 residues long. Germline lookup yields CDR1 SGHTA and CDR2 FQGTGA. The CDR3 sequence is CASSQTGGTYEQYF. The CDR3 DNA reads as TGTGCCAGCAGCCAAACAGGGGGCACCTACGAGCAGTACTTC. Based on the CDR3 plus reference TRBV7-3 and TRBJ2-7, the full variable domain is GAGVSQTPSNKVTEKGKYVELRCDPISGHTALYWYRQSLGQGPEFLIYFQGTGAADDSGLPNDRFFAVRPEGSVSTLKIQRTERGDSAVYLCASSQTGGTYEQYFGPGTRLTVT.

In its sample, this clone was seen a few times. The chain employs TRBV5-1 and TRBJ2-1; 14 bases fit TRBD2. Unmatched junction bases numbered 4, after V lost 0 bases and J lost 5 bases. The CDR3 extends over 17 amino acids. The V gene's germline CDR1 is SGHRS and CDR2 YFSETQ. The CDR3 DNA follows: TGCGCCAGCAGCTTGGGACTAGCGGGAGGGATGAACAATGAGCAGTTCTTC. Translating it yields CASSLGLAGGMNNEQFF.

Notes on this clone: Other nucleotide sequences from this sample produce the same CDR3. The chain links TRBV28 to TRBJ2-7; D perhaps matches TRBD2 (5 bases). This CDR3 is built from 12 residues. Trimming left V 6 bases short and J 3 bases short, with 9 bases between. CDR1 is MDHEN and CDR2 is SYDVKM in the germline V gene. The CDR3 nucleotides are TGTGCCAGCAGCTCCGGGGTCTACGAGCAGTACTTC. As protein: CASSSGVYEQYF.

This clone was seen a handful of times. The rearrangement links TRBV29-1 to TRBJ1-1; the match to TRBD1 covers 10 bases. J was trimmed by 7 bases and V by 7 bases; bases with no gene match: 12. The CDR3 is 14 amino acids. Germline-derived CDR1 and CDR2 are SQVTM and ANQGSEA. The CDR3 sequence is CSDLGGTGDDEAFF. The CDR3 DNA reads TGCAGCGACCTAGGGGGGACAGGGGACGATGAAGCTTTCTTT. Full variable domain (outside the CDR3, taken from reference TRBV29-1 and TRBJ1-1): SAVISQKPSRDICQRGTSLTIQCQVDSQVTMMFWYRQQPGQSLTLIATANQGSEATYESGFVIDKFPISRPNLTFSTLTVSNMSPEDSSIYLCSDLGGTGDDEAFFGQGTRLTVV.

Only a few counts were recorded for this clone. This sequence joins TRBV29-1 and TRBJ2-1, with 14 bases aligning to TRBD2. The CDR3 loop spans 21 amino acids. Per the germline V gene, CDR1 is SQVTM and CDR2 is ANQGSEA. V shed 3 bases and J 4 bases; nucleotides not matched to a gene: 20. The CDR3 loop is CSVDQRRDGLAGGPIYNEQFF. The CDR3 DNA reads as TGCAGCGTTGACCAAAGACGCGATGGACTAGCGGGAGGACCTATTTACAATGAGCAGTTCTTC.

The chain carries TRBV28 and TRBJ2-7, with TRBD1 matching 12 bases. CDR3 length: 18 residues. Trimming took 4 bases from V and 1 from J; bases not matched to a gene: 11. Germline V gene data show CDR1 as MDHEN and CDR2 as SYDVKM. This CDR3 reads CASSSIAPGQGASYEQYF. The CDR3 DNA is TGTGCCAGCAGTTCCATAGCCCCGGGACAGGGGGCTTCCTACGAGCAGTACTTC. The full variable domain, its missing parts supplied by reference TRBV28 and TRBJ2-7, is DVKVTQSSRYLVKRTGEKVFLECVQDMDHENMFWYRQDPGLGLRLIYFSYDVKMKEKGDIPEGYSVSREKKERFSLILESASTNQTSMYLCASSSIAPGQGASYEQYFGPGTRLTVT.

V and J are TRBV18 and TRBJ2-3, with a possible D match to TRBD1 (5 bases). The CDR3 sequence is 17 residues long. CDR1 is KGHSH, CDR2 LQKENI, per germline. The ends were cut back, 1 base at V and 1 base at J, with 15 bases in the middle. CDR3 coding DNA: TGTGCCAGCTCACCACAGACAGCAGACACCGGCACAGATACGCAGTATTTT. Translating it yields CASSPQTADTGTDTQYF.

This chain uses TRBV5-1 with TRBJ2-7; 9 bases align to TRBD1. The germline gives CDR1 SGHRS, CDR2 YFSETQ. The CDR3 contains 18 residues. The V gene end was trimmed by 0 bases and the J gene end by 1 base; junction bases not matched to a gene: 11. The CDR3 is CASSLVRGQGPGSYEQYF. The CDR3 DNA is TGCGCCAGCAGCTTGGTAAGGGGACAGGGTCCAGGGTCCTACGAGCAGTACTTC.

In this sample, this clone turned up a few times. This rearrangement joins TRBV2 to TRBJ2-7, with 9 bases aligning to TRBD1. The V segment lost 2 bases and the J segment 3 bases; nucleotides outside the gene matches: 5. This CDR3 contains 15 residues. Germline CDR1 and CDR2: SNHLY and FYNNEI. CDR3 nucleotides: TGTGCCAGCAGTGAAAACAGGGGGCATTTCTACGAGCAGTACTTC. Its protein is CASSENRGHFYEQYF.

This clone was seen once. The gene calls are TRBV4-3 and TRBJ2-5, with 9 bases lining up with TRBD2. Unmatched junction bases numbered 7, after V lost 1 base and J lost 4 bases. In germline, CDR1 is LGHNA, CDR2 YSLEER. The length of the CDR3 is 16 residues. Here the CDR3 DNA reads TGCGCCAGCAGCCAAGCCGTAGCGGGAGCCCCAGAGACCCAGTACTTC. Residues: CASSQAVAGAPETQYF.

This clone was found a few times. The rearrangement uses TRBV7-9 and TRBJ2-3; TRBD1 aligns across 8 bases. V lost 5 bases and J lost 6; bases outside the gene matches: 10. The CDR3 contains 15 residues. Germline V gives CDR1 SEHNR, CDR2 FQNEAQ (reference sequence). The CDR3 protein is CASSPWTGSSDTQYF. In nucleotides, the CDR3 is TGTGCCAGCAGCCCATGGACAGGGTCCTCCGATACGCAGTATTTT.

The genes are TRBV30 and TRBJ1-3; D remains unclear. This CDR3 spans 17 amino acids. Between the trimmed V and J ends, which lost 2 bases and 0 bases, there was a span of 17 bases. Germline V gene lookup returns CDR1 GTSNPN and CDR2 SVGIG (reference sequence). The CDR3 nucleotides read TGTGCCTGGAGTTCTCCCGGTTCACCCTACTCTGGAAACACCATATATTTT. Translation: CAWSSPGSPYSGNTIYF.

The chain carries TRBV19 and TRBJ2-2, with TRBD1 matching over 12 bases. V gave up 8 bases and J gave up 7 bases; unmatched junction bases: 5. This CDR3 comprises 14 residues. CDR1 and CDR2 (germline): LNHDA, SQIVND (reference sequence). CDR3 in DNA: TGTGCCAGTCGGGACAGGGGGCTGATCGGGGAGCTGTTTTTT. This gives the protein CASRDRGLIGELFF.

V is TRBV5-5 and J is TRBJ2-3; 9 nucleotides align to TRBD2. The germline V gene has CDR1 SGHKS and CDR2 YYEKEE (reference sequence). This CDR3 is built from 15 residues. V dropped 3 bases and J dropped 6; count of bases not matched to a gene: 8. CDR3 DNA: TGTGCCAGCAGCTGGAGACTAGCGGACCGGGATACGCAGTATTTT. It specifies CASSWRLADRDTQYF.